The present T cell receptor (beta chain) was sequenced within a study of T cells and copy number aberrations in small-cell lung cancer. Findings and caveats of the study: Due to few samples, these findings require validation. Sequencing artifacts are a known risk, since all specimens were formalin-fixed paraffin-embedded.

With V trimmed by 4 bases and J by 1 base, 19 bases remained unmatched. The CDR3 runs to 20 residues. The germline V gene encodes CDR1 MNHEY and CDR2 SMNVEV (reference sequence). Produced via immunoSEQ multiplex PCR; TCRdb's table is partial and in-frame only. The sample gives several thousand clones, 82% of which show up once; about 4.6% is in the top ten. All donors were smokers or heavy second-hand smokers. A remark on this clone: What it binds is unknown.

Source material: normal tissue next to the tumor. The sequence derives from a woman aged 50 to 65 with small cell lung cancer. This chain links TRBV27 with TRBJ1-3; TRBD1 matches at 7 bases. The CDR3 sequence is CASSYLPPYTGQTSGNTIYF. CDR3 nucleotides: TGTGCCAGCAGTTACCTCCCCCCATACACGGGACAGACGTCTGGAAACACCATATATTTT.